The 22 T cell receptor beta chains below all came from one sample that was sequenced in a study of T cells in Graves' hyperthyroidism and ophthalmopathy. Amplification yielded TCR beta CDR3 regions, with RNA transcripts as the source. HTBI primers were the set used in a first-round RT-PCR of the TCR CDR3. TCRdb ran MiXCR on the multiplex PCR reads and lists one entry per CDR3 protein. The table lists approximately 410,000 distinct CDR3 sequences, about 15% of them singletons. Input material: blood. Every receptor here comes from a man aged 18 to 35 with Graves' ophthalmopathy.

This clonotype has more than one count but fewer than ten. This may arise from a read error, as a much more abundant clone is one base away. The chain combines TRBV7-2 with TRBJ2-7; TRBD2 matches at 9 bases. CDR1 is SGHTA and CDR2 is FQGNSA in the germline V gene. This CDR3 has 15 residues. The CDR3 is CASSFTSGLLYGQYF. The DNA of the CDR3 is TGTGCCAGCAGCTTTACTAGCGGGCTGCTCTACGGGCAGTACTTC.

The rearrangement uses TRBV3-1 and TRBJ1-1; 12 nucleotides line up with TRBD1. The CDR3 is made up of 14 amino acids. V shed 5 bases and J 10 bases; nucleotides not matched to a gene: 8. Germline assignment: CDR1 LGHDT and CDR2 YNNKEL (reference sequence). The CDR3, as DNA: TGTGCCAGCAGCAACGGGACAGGGGGCGCGCTAGCTTTCTTT. This codes for CASSNGTGGALAFF. Complete variable domain (other parts from reference TRBV3-1 and TRBJ1-1): DTAVSQTPKYLVTQMGNDKSIKCEQNLGHDTMYWYKQDSKKFLKIMFSYNNKELIINETVPNRFSPKSPDKAHLNLHINSLELGDSAVYFCASSNGTGGALAFFGQGTRLTVV.

This clonotype occurred many times. The chain couples TRBV5-5 to TRBJ2-1; tentative D call: TRBD2 (5 bases). Germline CDR1 and CDR2: SGHKS and YYEKEE (reference sequence). V lost 3 bases and J lost 6, with 7 bases in between. The CDR3 is 12 residues long. The CDR3 bases are TGTGCCAGCAGCTCAACTAGCAATGAGCAGTTCTTC. Translated: CASSSTSNEQFF.

Turning to this clonotype: A much larger clonotype is one base distant, so this may be a read error. The chain combines TRBV18 with TRBJ2-3; D may match TRBD1 or TRBD2 (5 bases each). CDR1 KGHSH and CDR2 LQKENI come from the germline V gene. There are 13 residues in the CDR3. The CDR3 reads CTSSRGGQDTQYF. The CDR3 nucleotides are TGTACCAGCTCACGTGGGGGTCAAGATACGCAGTATTTT.

This clonotype was seen only a few times. The chain has TRBV14 and TRBJ1-1, with D uncertain. Between the trimmed V and J ends, which lost 3 bases and 8 bases, there was a span of 13 bases. The CDR3 spans 13 residues. Germline lookup yields CDR1 SGHDN and CDR2 FVKESK. CDR3 in DNA: TGTGCCAGCAGCCATTTTGACGGTGGGGAAGCTTTCTTT. Its protein is CASSHFDGGEAFF. The whole variable domain, filled in from reference TRBV14 and TRBJ1-1, reads EAGVTQFPSHSVIEKGQTVTLRCDPISGHDNLYWYRRVMGKEIKFLLHFVKESKQDESGMPNNRFLAERTGGTYSTLKVQPAELEDSGVYFCASSHFDGGEAFFGQGTRLTVV.

The chain combines TRBV4-1 with TRBJ2-7, with D possibly being TRBD2 (5 bases). Trimming stripped 0 bases from V and 0 bases from J, with 15 bases between. This CDR3 is 17 amino acids long. CDR1 and CDR2 from the germline V gene are MGHRA and YSYEKL. CDR3 bases: TGCGCCAGCAGCCAAGATCAGGAGGTAGGGAACTCCTACGAGCAGTACTTC. Protein: CASSQDQEVGNSYEQYF.

The chain employs TRBV24-1 and TRBJ2-1; the D is unclear. V lost 6 bases and J 7 bases, leaving 18 bases between the germline ends. Germline V gene data show CDR1 as KGHDR and CDR2 as SFDVKD. This CDR3 contains 15 residues. In DNA form, the CDR3 reads TGTGCCACCAGTACCCCGTTTCTGGGCTATAATGAGCAGTTCTTC. The encoded protein is CATSTPFLGYNEQFF.

This clonotype was picked up many times. The V and J genes are TRBV5-1 and TRBJ2-5; a possible D gene is TRBD1 (5 bases). The V gene lost 4 bases and the J gene lost 9 bases, with 13 bases spanning the gap. This CDR3 is built from 12 residues. CDR1 is SGHRS, CDR2 YFSETQ, per germline. The CDR3 sequence: CASSPGHVPQYF. Written as DNA, the CDR3 is TGCGCCAGCAGCCCAGGGCATGTCCCCCAGTACTTC.

CDR3 bases: TGTGCCAGCACTCAAAGGATGATAGCGGGGCCCACAGATACGCAGTATTTT. Its translation is CASTQRMIAGPTDTQYF. V gene TRBV2 combines with J gene TRBJ2-3, with TRBD2 matching over 8 bases. Germline loops: CDR1 SNHLY, CDR2 FYNNEI. This CDR3 has 17 amino acids. The ends lost 7 bases at V and 2 bases at J; junction bases unmatched: 14.

Only a few counts were recorded for this clonotype. This chain connects TRBV6-1 to TRBJ1-6; D might be TRBD1 (6 bases). This CDR3 is built from 14 residues. Trimming removed 2 bases from V and 8 bases from J, with 10 bases in between. Germline-derived CDR1 and CDR2 are MNHNS and SASEGT. The CDR3 loop reads CASSEQGRDSPLHF. The CDR3 region has the DNA TGTGCCAGCAGTGAACAGGGGAGGGATTCACCCCTCCACTTT.

This clonotype came up many times. V is TRBV24-1 and J is TRBJ2-7; 7 nucleotides agree with TRBD1. The V segment lost 2 bases and the J segment 2 bases; nucleotides outside the gene matches: 5. Per germline, CDR1 KGHDR and CDR2 SFDVKD. The CDR3 has 15 residues. The CDR3 coding sequence is TGTGCCACCAGTGATTCGGGACAGAACCCCTACGAGCAGTACTTC. Protein product: CATSDSGQNPYEQYF.

This chain links TRBV11-2 with TRBJ2-1; 15 positions agree with TRBD2. V trimming: 5 bases; J trimming: 6 bases; junction bases outside the gene matches: 11. Looked up from germline, CDR1 is SGHAT and CDR2 is FQNNGV. This CDR3 contains 18 residues. The CDR3 DNA follows: TGTGCCAGCAGCAGGACCGGGACTAGCGGGAGGCTTGGCAATGAGCAGTTCTTC. Amino acids: CASSRTGTSGRLGNEQFF. Supplemented by reference TRBV11-2 and TRBJ2-1, the full variable domain reads EAGVAQSPRYKIIEKRQSVAFWCNPISGHATLYWYQQILGQGPKLLIQFQNNGVVDDSQLPKDRFSAERLKGVDSTLKIQPAKLEDSAVYLCASSRTGTSGRLGNEQFFGPGTRLTVL.

This sequence joins TRBV6-5 and TRBJ1-5; possible D gene TRBD1, 5 bases. The V end lost 0 bases, the J end lost 9 bases, and 12 bases lay between the germline ends. The CDR3 contains 14 residues. In germline, CDR1 is MNHEY, CDR2 SVGAGI. The CDR3 DNA is TGTGCCAGCAGTTACTCTTCCGACGGGGGGCCCCAGCATTTT. As protein: CASSYSSDGGPQHF.

This clonotype was seen ten or more times. The chain recombines TRBV2 with TRBJ2-1; TRBD1 might be the D (5 bases). V lost 10 bases, J lost 6 bases, and 10 bases lay in between. Per germline, CDR1 SNHLY and CDR2 FYNNEI. This CDR3 contains 11 residues. CDR3 residues: CAIDSINEQFF. CDR3 sequence (DNA): TGTGCCATCGACAGCATCAATGAGCAGTTCTTC.

This clonotype was seen at least ten times. The gene calls are TRBV5-6 and TRBJ1-3, with 8 positions matching TRBD1. The junction had 12 bases not matched to a gene; V was cut back by 3 bases and J by 4 bases. The CDR3 has 17 residues. Germline loops: CDR1 SGHDT, CDR2 YYEEEE. DNA for the CDR3: TGTGCCAGCAGCTCGCTAACGCAGGGGGCCGTCGGAAACACCATATATTTT. Translation: CASSSLTQGAVGNTIYF.

In its sample, this clonotype was seen many times. The V gene is TRBV6-1, the J gene TRBJ2-7; a weak D match, TRBD1 (5 bases). V lost 5 bases and J 7 bases, leaving 15 bases between the germline ends. The CDR3 sequence is 13 residues long. Germline assignment: CDR1 MNHNS and CDR2 SASEGT. The CDR3: CASSYQGKGEQYF. CDR3 bases: TGTGCCAGCAGTTACCAGGGCAAGGGGGAGCAGTACTTC.

The J gene is TRBJ1-6, the V gene TRBV5-1, with 7 bases fitting TRBD1. The CDR3 loop spans 14 amino acids. Per the germline V gene, CDR1 is SGHRS and CDR2 is YFSETQ. J was trimmed by 8 bases and V by 4 bases; bases with no gene match: 6. For the CDR3, the DNA is TGCGCCAGCAGCCTGGGACAGTTGGATTCACCCCTCCACTTT. This codes for CASSLGQLDSPLHF.

This clonotype has only one observation. This may arise from a read error, as a much more abundant clone is one base away. The chain recombines TRBV13 with TRBJ2-1, with 7 nucleotides matching TRBD1. The CDR3 has 14 residues. CDR1 is PRHDT and CDR2 is FYEKMQ in the germline V gene (reference sequence). The V segment lost 4 bases and the J segment 9 bases; nucleotides outside the gene matches: 9. CDR3 DNA: TGTGCCAGCAGCTACCAAGGGGGCTATAGTGAGCAGTTCTTC. It translates to CASSYQGGYSEQFF.

The chain employs TRBV11-2 and TRBJ2-7; 8 bases align to TRBD2. The CDR3 runs 15 residues. CDR1 and CDR2 from the germline V gene are SGHAT and FQNNGV. J was trimmed by 6 bases and V by 6 bases; bases with no gene match: 13. CDR3 nucleotide sequence: TGTGCCAGCAGTAAGATTAGCGGGACTTTCTTCGAGCAGTACTTC. Its protein product is CASSKISGTFFEQYF.

CDR3 nucleotide sequence: TGTGCCAGCAGCTTAGCGTGGAATTTGCCTTCTCTAAAGACCCAGTACTTC. This sequence encodes CASSLAWNLPSLKTQYF. The chain links TRBV7-6 to TRBJ2-5, with D unclear. The CDR3 consists of 17 residues. Germline V gene data show CDR1 as SGHVS and CDR2 as FNYEAQ. Trimming pared 0 bases from V and 6 bases from J, leaving 20 bases between.

On this clonotype itself: Just one base apart from a much larger clone, this may be a read error. The V gene is TRBV6-1, the J gene TRBJ2-5; 7 bases are shared with TRBD1. The CDR3 runs 15 residues. Germline V gives CDR1 MNHNS, CDR2 SASEGT. Germline trimming cut 6 bases from V and 4 bases from J; bases unmatched to any gene: 11. The DNA for the CDR3 is TGTGCCAGCAGCTCCGGGACAGTTCTCCGAGAGACCCAGTACTTC. Its translation is CASSSGTVLRETQYF.

This clonotype turned up a few times. The rearrangement links TRBV6-6 to TRBJ1-5; D is undetermined. The CDR3 consists of 14 residues. Looked up from germline, CDR1 is MNHNY and CDR2 is SVGAGI (reference sequence). Deletions cut 0 bases from V and 5 bases from J, with 8 bases between. CDR3 DNA sequence: TGTGCCAGCAGTTACTCTAAGGACCATCAGCCCCAGCATTTT. Translation: CASSYSKDHQPQHF.